These 30 T cell receptor beta chains were all obtained from the same sample, sequenced in a study of blood T cell repertoires in COVID-19. Data came from immunoSEQ multiplex PCR; TCRdb stores just in-frame clones and leaves some out. The sample contains approximately 200,000 clones, around 90% of which appear only once. Sequencing used peripheral blood. The receptors were sampled from a man between 18 and 29 years old with active or convalescent COVID-19.

The chain employs TRBV7-8 and TRBJ1-5; no firm D call. There are 16 residues in the CDR3. The germline V and J ends were trimmed by 2 bases and 0 bases, with 11 bases remaining between them. The V gene's germline CDR1 is SGHVS and CDR2 FQNEAQ. CDR3 nucleotide sequence: TGTGCCAGCAGCTTATATCGGGTGGTTAGCAATCAGCCCCAGCATTTT. It yields the protein CASSLYRVVSNQPQHF.

The J gene is TRBJ2-3, the V gene TRBV29-1, with D possibly matching TRBD1 (5 bases). The CDR3 length is 12 residues. V lost 4 bases to trimming and J lost 4 bases, with 9 bases between them. Per the germline V gene, CDR1 is SQVTM and CDR2 is ANQGSEA. As DNA, the CDR3 is TGCAGCGTTGTGCCCAGGGCAGATACGCAGTATTTT. Protein: CSVVPRADTQYF.

V gene TRBV4-2 combines with J gene TRBJ2-7, with 7 bases that match TRBD1. This CDR3 region has 14 residues. CDR1 is LGHNA, CDR2 YNFKEQ, per germline. V lost 1 base, J lost 1 base, and 1 base stayed unmatched. CDR3 DNA sequence: TGTGCCAGCAGCCAAGTACAGGGGTCCTACGAGCAGTACTTC. Its translation: CASSQVQGSYEQYF.

V usage is TRBV24-1 and J usage is TRBJ1-2; D unresolved. V lost 5 bases, J lost 6 bases, and 12 bases lay in between. Germline CDR1 is KGHDR and CDR2 is SFDVKD. The CDR3 totals 13 residues. In DNA form, the CDR3 reads TGTGCCACCAGTGTTGGCAGGTCGAATGGCTACACCTTC. Its protein product is CATSVGRSNGYTF.

This chain links TRBV5-1 with TRBJ1-1, with D tentatively TRBD1 (5 bases). Trimming stripped 0 bases from V and 0 bases from J, with 6 bases between. This CDR3 is built from 14 residues. Germline CDR1 is SGHRS and CDR2 is YFSETQ. Here the CDR3 DNA reads TGCGCCAGCAGCTTGGACAGGCTGAACACTGAAGCTTTCTTT. Translated: CASSLDRLNTEAFF.

The V gene is TRBV28, the J gene TRBJ1-2; unclear D gene. CDR3 length: 15 residues. V lost 3 bases to trimming and J lost 8 bases, with 19 bases between them. The germline V gene encodes CDR1 MDHEN and CDR2 SYDVKM. CDR3 sequence: CASSLPMGRKNGYTF. In DNA, the CDR3 is TGTGCCAGCAGTTTGCCCATGGGCAGGAAAAACGGCTACACCTTC.

This clone was observed once. V usage is TRBV5-6 and J usage is TRBJ2-7, with D possibly being TRBD1 (6 bases). CDR3 length: 15 amino acids. Trimming left V 4 bases short and J 3 bases short, with 17 bases between. CDR1 SGHDT and CDR2 YYEEEE come from the germline V gene. CDR3 residues: CASSRTHEGDYEQYF. The CDR3 nucleotides read TGTGCCAGCAGCCGCACACATGAGGGGGACTACGAGCAGTACTTC.

The genes are TRBV7-9 and TRBJ2-7, with TRBD2 identical over 9 bases. V lost 2 bases and J lost 4; bases outside the gene matches: 3. Germline assignment: CDR1 SEHNR and CDR2 FQNEAQ (reference sequence). CDR3 length: 14 amino acids. The chain's CDR3 is CASSLSGLAYEQYF. The CDR3 nucleotides are TGTGCCAGCAGCTTATCGGGACTAGCATACGAGCAGTACTTC.

The chain combines TRBV27 with TRBJ1-6, with a weak D call TRBD1 (5 bases). In germline, CDR1 is MNHEY, CDR2 SMNVEV (reference sequence). Trimming left V 5 bases short and J 9 bases short, with 17 bases between. The CDR3 covers 15 residues. CDR3 loop: CASSPLGGLSSPLHF. Written as DNA, the CDR3 is TGTGCCAGCAGTCCCCTCGGGGGATTGAGTTCACCCCTCCACTTT.

This clone has a handful of counts. This chain connects TRBV29-1 to TRBJ2-1; TRBD2 aligns across 9 bases. Germline V gives CDR1 SQVTM, CDR2 ANQGSEA. This CDR3 contains 17 residues. The V gene end was trimmed by 3 bases and the J gene end by 0 bases; junction bases not matched to a gene: 9. The CDR3 bases are TGCAGCGTTGAGCTAGCGGGAAGGTTCTACTCCTACAATGAGCAGTTCTTC. This translates into CSVELAGRFYSYNEQFF.

This chain uses TRBV6-5 with TRBJ1-2; D may be TRBD1 (6 bases). CDR1 and CDR2 from the germline V gene are MNHEY and SVGAGI. This CDR3 has 15 residues. V was shortened by 7 bases and J by 4 bases, with 19 bases between the two germline ends. CDR3 DNA sequence: TGTGCCAGCACTTCTTGGGCGGGGGCCGTCTATGGCTACACCTTC. It translates to CASTSWAGAVYGYTF.

The V and J genes are TRBV3-1 (or the pseudogene TRBV3-2) and TRBJ2-7; weak D call: TRBD1 (6 bases). The CDR3 loop spans 16 amino acids. V was shortened by 0 bases and J by 0 bases, with 12 bases between the two germline ends. CDR1 and CDR2 (germline): LGHDT, YNNKEL (reference sequence). The CDR3 loop reads CASSQDITGSSYEQYF. The CDR3 nucleotides read TGTGCCAGCAGCCAAGATATCACAGGGAGCTCCTACGAGCAGTACTTC.

V is TRBV7-9 and J is TRBJ1-2, with D possibly matching TRBD1 (6 bases). Germline CDR1 SEHNR, CDR2 FQNEAQ (reference sequence). This CDR3 is 14 amino acids long. The V end lost 3 bases, the J end lost 5 bases, and 13 bases lay between the germline ends. The CDR3 reads CASSFSAGAYGYTF. Here the CDR3 DNA reads TGTGCCAGCAGCTTTAGTGCAGGGGCTTATGGCTACACCTTC.

The CDR3 protein is CASSSPAGGPYEQYF. DNA of the CDR3: TGTGCCAGCAGCTCTCCAGCGGGAGGGCCGTACGAGCAGTACTTC. The chain employs TRBV5-6 and TRBJ2-7; 10 bases are a match to TRBD2. The germline V gene has CDR1 SGHDT and CDR2 YYEEEE. The CDR3 extends over 15 amino acids. The V gene end was trimmed by 3 bases and the J gene end by 4 bases; junction bases not matched to a gene: 7.

This chain uses TRBV19 with TRBJ1-1; the match to TRBD1 covers 8 bases. Germline V gene sequence: CDR1 LNHDA, CDR2 SQIVND (reference sequence). Germline trimming cut 4 bases from V and 1 base from J; bases unmatched to any gene: 2. The CDR3 runs to 14 residues. CDR3 loop: CASSTGQGNTEAFF. The CDR3 DNA sequence: TGTGCCAGTAGTACCGGACAGGGGAACACTGAAGCTTTCTTT. The variable domain in full, with the rest retrieved from reference TRBV19 and TRBJ1-1, is DGGITQSPKYLFRKEGQNVTLSCEQNLNHDAMYWYRQDPGQGLRLIYYSQIVNDFQKGDIAEGYSVSREKKESFPLTVTSAQKNPTAFYLCASSTGQGNTEAFFGQGTRLTVV.

V is TRBV7-2 and J is TRBJ2-3; 7 bases map to TRBD1. Losses at the gene ends were 5 bases for V and 9 bases for J; bases not matched to a gene: 8. Germline V gives CDR1 SGHTA, CDR2 FQGNSA. This CDR3 has 13 residues. CDR3 sequence: CASSPVWTGTQYF. CDR3 DNA: TGTGCCAGCAGCCCCGTATGGACAGGAACGCAGTATTTT.

The chain links TRBV3-1 (or the pseudogene TRBV3-2) to TRBJ2-3; TRBD2 matches at 8 bases. The CDR3 has 16 amino acids. Trimming at V came to 0 bases and at J to 4 bases, leaving 6 bases not matched to a gene. The V gene's germline CDR1 is LGHDT and CDR2 YNNKEL (reference sequence). The CDR3 reads CASSQDNGRAPDTQYF. CDR3 bases: TGTGCCAGCAGCCAAGATAACGGGAGGGCCCCAGATACGCAGTATTTT.

The chain has TRBV11-2 and TRBJ2-1, with 10 positions matching TRBD1. Germline V gene data show CDR1 as SGHAT and CDR2 as FQNNGV. The CDR3 is 16 amino acids. V trimming: 5 bases; J trimming: 8 bases; junction bases outside the gene matches: 12. DNA of the CDR3: TGTGCCAGCAGCGATTGGGACAGGGGAGATTGGGATGAGCAGTTCTTC. Protein sequence: CASSDWDRGDWDEQFF.

The chain has TRBV12-3 or TRBV12-4 and TRBJ1-1, with 7 nucleotides matching TRBD1. CDR3 length: 12 amino acids. The junction had 5 bases not matched to a gene; V was cut back by 4 bases and J by 9 bases. CDR3 region: CASSSRTGQAFF. CDR3 nucleotides: TGTGCCAGCAGTTCCCGGACAGGACAAGCTTTCTTT.

The chain couples TRBV10-3 to TRBJ2-3; TRBD2 matches at 8 bases. CDR1 is ENHRY and CDR2 is SYGVKD in the germline V gene. Losses at the gene ends were 5 bases for V and 6 bases for J; bases not matched to a gene: 4. This CDR3 has 13 residues. The CDR3 is CAISIAGSDTQYF. The CDR3 DNA follows: TGTGCCATCAGTATAGCGGGATCCGATACGCAGTATTTT.

The gene calls are TRBV25-1 and TRBJ1-1, with 9 positions matching TRBD1. V shed 3 bases and J 0 bases; nucleotides not matched to a gene: 5. Germline lookup yields CDR1 MGHDK and CDR2 SYGVNS. This CDR3 has 16 residues. The CDR3 here is CASSEVGTGMNTEAFF. CDR3 nucleotide sequence: TGTGCCAGCAGTGAGGTGGGGACAGGGATGAACACTGAAGCTTTCTTT.

The chain links TRBV2 to TRBJ2-7, with TRBD1 as a possible D gene (5 bases). Trimming removed 6 bases at V and 7 bases at J, with 13 bases between. This CDR3 contains 12 residues. Germline lookup yields CDR1 SNHLY and CDR2 FYNNEI. CDR3 coding DNA: TGTGCCAGCAGGGAATTCAGGGTTGAGCAGTACTTC. Its translation: CASREFRVEQYF.

This clone showed up just once. The CDR3 here is CSAMTGRNTF. CDR3 bases: TGCAGTGCTATGACAGGGCGGAATACCTTC. The chain employs TRBV20-1 and TRBJ1-2; the match to TRBD1 covers 7 bases. CDR1 and CDR2 from the germline V gene are DFQATT and SNEGSKA (reference sequence). V lost 4 bases to trimming and J lost 14 bases; unmatched junction nucleotides: 7. This CDR3 comprises 10 residues.

This sequence joins TRBV19 and TRBJ2-5; TRBD2 agrees at 12 bases. The CDR3 consists of 15 residues. Germline values: CDR1 LNHDA, CDR2 SQIVND (reference sequence). V lost 6 bases, J lost 3 bases, and 5 bases stayed unmatched. The CDR3 DNA is TGTGCCAGTAGGGCTAGCGGGAGGGTAGAAGAGACCCAGTACTTC. Amino acids: CASRASGRVEETQYF.

This rearrangement joins TRBV27 to TRBJ2-2; 9 nucleotides align to TRBD2. Trimming at V came to 1 base and at J to 8 bases, leaving 8 bases not matched to a gene. The CDR3 runs to 16 residues. CDR1 and CDR2 from the germline V gene are MNHEY and SMNVEV (reference sequence). The CDR3 spells CASSLWAGGPSGELFF. The CDR3 DNA follows: TGTGCCAGCAGTTTATGGGCGGGAGGGCCGTCAGGGGAGCTGTTTTTT.

The CDR3 protein is CASSGTSGYQETQYF. CDR3 nucleotide sequence: TGTGCCAGCAGCGGGACTAGCGGATACCAAGAGACCCAGTACTTC. The rearrangement links TRBV9 to TRBJ2-5, with 10 bases that match TRBD2. The germline V gene encodes CDR1 SGDLS and CDR2 YYNGEE. V gave up 3 bases and J gave up 0 bases; unmatched junction bases: 2. CDR3 length equals 15 residues.

This rearrangement joins TRBV29-1 to TRBJ2-5; 12 nucleotides agree with TRBD2. The CDR3 extends over 14 amino acids. Per germline, CDR1 SQVTM and CDR2 ANQGSEA. V shed 6 bases, J shed 4 bases, and the junction held 6 bases outside the gene matches. The CDR3 loop is CSVATSGRGETQYF. The CDR3 DNA sequence: TGCAGCGTAGCGACTAGCGGGAGAGGAGAGACCCAGTACTTC. Full variable domain (missing parts from reference TRBV29-1 and TRBJ2-5): SAVISQKPSRDICQRGTSLTIQCQVDSQVTMMFWYRQQPGQSLTLIATANQGSEATYESGFVIDKFPISRPNLTFSTLTVSNMSPEDSSIYLCSVATSGRGETQYFGPGTRLLVL.

This sequence joins TRBV10-3 and TRBJ1-1; D possibly corresponds to TRBD1 (5 bases). This CDR3 comprises 12 residues. Germline CDR1 reads ENHRY; CDR2 reads SYGVKD. The germline V and J ends were trimmed by 11 bases and 0 bases, with 10 bases remaining between them. The CDR3 region has the DNA TGTGCCGCGACGACAGTGAACACTGAAGCTTTCTTT. It specifies CAATTVNTEAFF.

The rearrangement joins TRBV15 to TRBJ2-3; 10 bases map to TRBD1. CDR3 length: 16 residues. J lost 6 bases, V lost 3 bases, and 9 bases had no gene match. Germline-derived CDR1 and CDR2 are LNHNV and YYDKDF (reference sequence). The CDR3 DNA reads TGTGCCACCAGCAGTTCTAGGACAGGGGGTTTGGATACGCAGTATTTT. Its translation: CATSSSRTGGLDTQYF.

V is TRBV5-4 and J is TRBJ2-7, with 9 bases fitting TRBD2. CDR3 length: 16 residues. The germline V gene encodes CDR1 SGHNT and CDR2 YYREEE (reference sequence). After removal of 4 bases from V and 1 base from J, the junction contained 9 bases not matched to a gene. In DNA, the CDR3 is TGTGCCAGCAGCCGCCCACTAGCGGGCGGGTCCTACGAGCAGTACTTC. Its translation is CASSRPLAGGSYEQYF.